Below, one TCR beta chain is given with its context. Its target is unknown. The protocol was immunoSEQ multiplex PCR, while the TCRdb copy is restricted to in-frame clones and leaves out a portion. This table holds fewer than 200,000 clones, roughly nine tenths found once. Per germline, CDR1 ENHRY and CDR2 SYGVKD. Trimming cost V 7 bases and J 4 bases, with 13 bases left between them. The CDR3 has 13 amino acids. The sample belongs to a study of T cell responses to AZD1222 COVID-19 vaccine. Across the study: Combined were second doses at about 4 or about 12 weeks.

Findings and limits, study-wide: Nearly half of the spike-specific TCRs reportedly recognize variant regions that carry no mutations. After the peak T cell response, and only then, were repertoires sampled. Donors were largely white British and mainly female; clonal diversity was possibly underestimated.

This chain links TRBV10-3 with TRBJ1-1; D remains unclear. The sequence came from an adult in good health. The starting material was peripheral blood, obtained on day 0 of AZD1222 vaccination. CDR3 amino acids: CAIKERQITEAFF. The CDR3 DNA reads TGTGCCATCAAGGAGAGGCAGATCACTGAAGCTTTCTTT.